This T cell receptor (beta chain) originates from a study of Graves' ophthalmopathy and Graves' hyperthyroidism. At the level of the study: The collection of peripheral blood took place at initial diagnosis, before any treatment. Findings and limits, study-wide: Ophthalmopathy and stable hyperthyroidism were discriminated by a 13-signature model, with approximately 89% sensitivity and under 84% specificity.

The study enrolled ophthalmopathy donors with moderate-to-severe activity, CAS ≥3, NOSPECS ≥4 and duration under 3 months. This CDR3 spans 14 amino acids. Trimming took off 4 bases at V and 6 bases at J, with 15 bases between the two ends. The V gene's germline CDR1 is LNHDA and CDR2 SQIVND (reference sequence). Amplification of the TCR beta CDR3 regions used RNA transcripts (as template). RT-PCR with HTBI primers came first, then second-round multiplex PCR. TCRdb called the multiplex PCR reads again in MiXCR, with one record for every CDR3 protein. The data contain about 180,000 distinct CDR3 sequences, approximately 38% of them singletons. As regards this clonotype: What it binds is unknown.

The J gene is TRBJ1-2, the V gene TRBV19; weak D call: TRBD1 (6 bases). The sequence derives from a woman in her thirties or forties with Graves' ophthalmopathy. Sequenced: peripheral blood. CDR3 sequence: CASSTQDSLNGYTF. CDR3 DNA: TGTGCCAGTAGTACTCAGGACAGTCTCAATGGCTACACCTTC.